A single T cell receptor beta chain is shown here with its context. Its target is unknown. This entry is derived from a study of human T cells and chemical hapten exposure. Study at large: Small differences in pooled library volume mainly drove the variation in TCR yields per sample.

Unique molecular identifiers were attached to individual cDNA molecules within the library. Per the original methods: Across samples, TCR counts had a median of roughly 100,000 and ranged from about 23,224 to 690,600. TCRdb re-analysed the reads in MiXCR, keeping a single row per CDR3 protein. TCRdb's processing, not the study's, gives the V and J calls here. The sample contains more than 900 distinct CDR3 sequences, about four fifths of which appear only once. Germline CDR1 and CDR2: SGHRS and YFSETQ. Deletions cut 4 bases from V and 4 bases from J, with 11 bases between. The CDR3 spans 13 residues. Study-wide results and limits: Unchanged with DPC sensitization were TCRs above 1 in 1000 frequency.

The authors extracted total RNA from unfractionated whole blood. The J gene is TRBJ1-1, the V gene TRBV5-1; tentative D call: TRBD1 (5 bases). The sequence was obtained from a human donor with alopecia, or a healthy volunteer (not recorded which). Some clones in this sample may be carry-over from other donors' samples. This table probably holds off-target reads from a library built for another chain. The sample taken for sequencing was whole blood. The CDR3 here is CASSGTGPTEAFF. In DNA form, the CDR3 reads TGCGCCAGCAGCGGGACGGGGCCCACTGAAGCTTTCTTT.